This T cell receptor (beta chain) was identified during a study of T cell repertoires in cytomegalovirus infection. Study-level information: Well-studied HLA-B-restricted CMV epitopes were used in the study alongside recently identified HLA-C-restricted ones. Evidence of both CMV infection and a matching HLA type came from public TCR beta signatures.

Study-wide results and limits: What dominated the ex vivo response were HLA-C-restricted CMV-specific TCR beta clonotypes.

TCRdb recomputed calls from the reads with MiXCR, one row per CDR3 protein. Of about 83,000 distinct CDR3 sequences listed, approximately 30% are singletons. This clonotype was counted many times. Its antigen is unidentified. Germline lookup yields CDR1 SGHTA and CDR2 FQGNSA. V lost 5 bases to trimming and J lost 0 bases, with 7 bases between them. This CDR3 is 14 amino acids long. The sequence was obtained from a human donor in good health (CMV status not recorded). Some clones in this sample may be carry-over from other donors' samples. The chain couples TRBV7-2 to TRBJ2-2; the D is unclear. The specimen comprised CD8+ T cells from cultured PBMCs, sampled from culture after CMV antigen stimulation. CDR3 nucleotides: TGTGCCAGCAGCCCCTCCGCGAACACCGGGGAGCTGTTTTTT. Encoded protein: CASSPSANTGELFF.